This is a list of T cell receptor beta chains from one sample in a study of shared T cell receptors in the human thymus. Only in-frame clones appear in the TCRdb table, and some are missing; sequencing was by immunoSEQ multiplex PCR. This sample has roughly 68,000 clones; nearly 95% occur once, and the top ten carry about 0.03%. The sample consisted of thymocytes. These TCRs come from a human donor. Both conserved end residues are part of each CDR3. The order of the fields is V gene, J gene, clone size, D gene, CDR3 DNA, CDR3 protein. A D gene is named only where the DNA matches it firmly. Size is stated for part of the rows, as once, few or many counts, or as a class when the clone is expanded.

TRBV7-7	TRBJ2-3	.	.	TGTGCCAGCAGCCAAACAGGGCTCACAGATACGCAGTATTTT	CASSQTGLTDTQYF
TRBV27	TRBJ2-1	.	.	TGTGCCAGCAGTTTATATAGACCGATATGGGATGAGCAGTTCTTC	CASSLYRPIWDEQFF
TRBV5-1	TRBJ2-3	.	.	TGCGCCAGCAGCCCCGCCTCAATCCATTCCACGCAGTATTTT	CASSPASIHSTQYF
TRBV7-9	TRBJ2-1	once	.	TGTGCCAGCAGCTCCCTTAGCGCCGTCTACAATGAGCAGTTCTTC	CASSSLSAVYNEQFF
TRBV7-3	TRBJ2-1	.	.	TGTGCCAGCAGCTCCCCCGCAGACAATGAGCAGTTCTTC	CASSSPADNEQFF
TRBV5-1	TRBJ2-5	.	TRBD2	TGCGCCAGCAGCTTGTTATCGGGGGGAAAATCCACTACGGAGACCCAGTACTTC	CASSLLSGGKSTTETQYF
TRBV5-1	TRBJ2-1	.	TRBD2	TGCGCCAGCAGCTTGGTCCAGCGGGGGTCCTACAATGAGCAGTTCTTC	CASSLVQRGSYNEQFF
TRBV6-1	TRBJ1-2	.	.	TGTGCCAGCGATATCCCCGGGACCGACTATGGCTACACCTTC	CASDIPGTDYGYTF
TRBV10-3	TRBJ1-3	.	.	TGTGCCATCAGTGAAGGCAAGCCCCCCCTGGTCTCTGGAAACACCATATATTTT	CAISEGKPPLVSGNTIYF
TRBV9	TRBJ1-1	.	.	TGTGCCAGCAGCGTAGGGGGTGAGAACACTGAAGCTTTCTTT	CASSVGGENTEAFF
TRBV4-3	TRBJ2-3	.	TRBD2	TGCGCCAGCAGCCGAAATCCGGGACTAGCGGGGGGGTCCATTGGCGGAACAGATACGCAGTATTTT	CASSRNPGLAGGSIGGTDTQYF
TRBV7-5	TRBJ2-5	.	.	TGTGCCAGAAGCTTAGAAGTCCTCAGGGGGAGTGATCCAAAAGAGACCCAGTACTTC	CARSLEVLRGSDPKETQYF
TRBV9	TRBJ1-6	.	.	TGTGCCAGCAGCGTAGGGACCCCAGGGGCAGGGGAAAATTCACCCCTCCACTTT	CASSVGTPGAGENSPLHF
TRBV5-8	TRBJ2-5	.	.	TGTGCCAGCAGCTGTCAGGGGATGGAGACCCAGTACTTC	CASSCQGMETQYF
TRBV5-3	TRBJ1-3	.	TRBD1	TGTGCCAGAAGCTCGCCTCGACAGGGGGCATGGGGAAACACCATATATTTT	CARSSPRQGAWGNTIYF
TRBV27	TRBJ1-5	.	.	TGTGCCAGCAGTTTCCGGGTGGGGGGCAATCAGCCCCAGCATTTT	CASSFRVGGNQPQHF
TRBV7-7	TRBJ1-1	.	.	TGTGCCAGCAGCTTAGGACGGAGAAACACTGAAGCTTTCTTT	CASSLGRRNTEAFF